The source of this T cell receptor (beta chain) is a study of cytomegalovirus exposure and HLA in healthy donors. Study-wide background: One earlier analysis, a look at approximately 180 million T cells, found 100 million to 130 million unique TCR beta sequences. Overall study results and limits: Among the most significant clusters, several appeared linked to common viral pathogens in a later analysis. As a later analysis revealed, the rate of TCR association differed by HLA locus, with DRB1 most and HLA-C fewest.

Researchers ran the PCR with 60 Vbeta and 13 Jbeta primers. The protocol was immunoSEQ multiplex PCR, while the TCRdb copy is restricted to in-frame clones and leaves out a portion. In the table there are 110,000 to 150,000 clones, approximately 82% of which are singletons. A remark on this clone: Its specificity is not known.

Looked up from germline, CDR1 is KGHSH and CDR2 is LQKENI. The CDR3 length is 12 residues. The V and J ends lost 3 bases and 5 bases, in that order; junction bases with no gene match: 0. This clonotype was obtained from a woman in her thirties or forties in good health and CMV-seronegative. The sample was PBMCs. The V and J genes are TRBV18 and TRBJ1-1; 7 bases agree with TRBD1. CDR3 coding DNA: TGTGCCAGCTCACCGACAGGGACTGAAGCTTTCTTT. It yields the protein CASSPTGTEAFF.